This TCR beta chain was sequenced in a study of blood T cell repertoires in COVID-19. Study at large: Samples of COVID-19 (acute and convalescent) were obtained from the United States, Italy and Spain.

Source study methods: Estimates of nucleated cell counts were drawn from the amplification of reference gene primers. Produced via immunoSEQ multiplex PCR; TCRdb's table is partial and in-frame only. The DNA gave D and trimming, while V, J and clone size come from that table. Of around 140,000 clones in the sample, about 87% are singletons; the top ten hold about 10%. Participants reported their clinical history, and cohort assignment relied on those reports. Recovered participants had two consecutive negative NP/OP PCR tests, healthcare professional clearance, or symptom resolution. Germline assignment: CDR1 SGHRS and CDR2 YFSETQ. The CDR3 consists of 15 residues. V was trimmed by 4 bases and J by 0 bases, leaving 13 bases between them.

The chain employs TRBV5-1 and TRBJ1-1, with D possibly TRBD1 on 6 matching bases. The receptor was isolated from a man aged 55 to 69 who had recovered from COVID-19. The sequenced material came from PBMCs or T cells enriched from blood (not recorded which). The CDR3 region has the DNA TGCGCCAGCAGCGGCCTGACAGGTATGAACACTGAAGCTTTCTTT. Protein product: CASSGLTGMNTEAFF.